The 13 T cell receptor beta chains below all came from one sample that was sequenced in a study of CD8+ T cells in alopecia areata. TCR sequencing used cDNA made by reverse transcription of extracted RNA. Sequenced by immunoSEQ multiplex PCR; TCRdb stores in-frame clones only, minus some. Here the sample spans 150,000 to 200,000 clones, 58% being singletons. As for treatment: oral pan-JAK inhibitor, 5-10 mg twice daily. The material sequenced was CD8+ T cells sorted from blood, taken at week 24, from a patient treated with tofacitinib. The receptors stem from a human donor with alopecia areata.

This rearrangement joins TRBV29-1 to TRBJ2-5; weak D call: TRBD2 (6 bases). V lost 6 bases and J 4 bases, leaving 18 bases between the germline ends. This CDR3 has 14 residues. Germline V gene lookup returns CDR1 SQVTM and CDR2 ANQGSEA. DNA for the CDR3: TGCAGCGTCGTACCCGGGGGTTACCGAGAGACCCAGTACTTC. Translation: CSVVPGGYRETQYF.

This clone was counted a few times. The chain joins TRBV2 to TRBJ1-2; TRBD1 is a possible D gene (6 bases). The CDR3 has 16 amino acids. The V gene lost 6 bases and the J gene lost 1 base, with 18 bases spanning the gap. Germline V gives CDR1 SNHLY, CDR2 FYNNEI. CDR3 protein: CASSPSTGRLNYGYTF. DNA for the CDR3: TGTGCCAGCAGCCCATCGACAGGCCGCCTTAACTATGGCTACACCTTC.

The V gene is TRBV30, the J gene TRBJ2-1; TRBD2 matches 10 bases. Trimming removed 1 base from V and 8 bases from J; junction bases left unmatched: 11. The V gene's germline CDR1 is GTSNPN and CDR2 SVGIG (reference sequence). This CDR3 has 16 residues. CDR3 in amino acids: CAWSAGTAGGRDEQFF. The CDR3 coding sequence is TGTGCCTGGAGTGCTGGTACAGCGGGGGGGCGGGATGAGCAGTTCTTC.

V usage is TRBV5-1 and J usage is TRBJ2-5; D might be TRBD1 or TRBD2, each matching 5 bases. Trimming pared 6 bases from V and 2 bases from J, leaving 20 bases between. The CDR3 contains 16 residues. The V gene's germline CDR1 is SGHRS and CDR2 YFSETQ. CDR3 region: CASTPFLGAGQETQYF. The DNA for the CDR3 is TGCGCCAGCACCCCCTTCCTCGGGGCAGGTCAAGAGACCCAGTACTTC.

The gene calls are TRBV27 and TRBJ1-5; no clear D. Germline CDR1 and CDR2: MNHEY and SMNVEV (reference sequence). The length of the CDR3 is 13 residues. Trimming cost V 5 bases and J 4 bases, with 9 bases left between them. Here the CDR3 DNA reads TGTGCCAGCAGTCCCGGGATTAATCAGCCCCAGCATTTT. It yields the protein CASSPGINQPQHF.

The CDR3 is CASSADRDYQPQHF. Here the CDR3 DNA reads TGTGCCAGCAGTGCCGACAGGGATTATCAGCCCCAGCATTTT. The chain couples TRBV6-1 to TRBJ1-5, with 7 bases matching TRBD1. The CDR3 loop spans 14 amino acids. V trimming: 4 bases; J trimming: 5 bases; junction bases outside the gene matches: 5. Germline V gene lookup returns CDR1 MNHNS and CDR2 SASEGT.

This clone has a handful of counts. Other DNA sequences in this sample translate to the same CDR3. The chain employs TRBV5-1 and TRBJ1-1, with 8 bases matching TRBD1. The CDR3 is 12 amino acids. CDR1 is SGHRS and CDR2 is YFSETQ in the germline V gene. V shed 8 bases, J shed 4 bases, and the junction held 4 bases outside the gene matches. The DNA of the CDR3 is TGCGCCAGTCGACAGGGGAGCACTGAAGCTTTCTTT. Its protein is CASRQGSTEAFF. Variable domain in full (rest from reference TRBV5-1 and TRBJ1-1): KAGVTQTPRYLIKTRGQQVTLSCSPISGHRSVSWYQQTPGQGLQFLFEYFSETQRNKGNFPGRFSGRQFSNSRSEMNVSTLELGDSALYLCASRQGSTEAFFGQGTRLTVV.

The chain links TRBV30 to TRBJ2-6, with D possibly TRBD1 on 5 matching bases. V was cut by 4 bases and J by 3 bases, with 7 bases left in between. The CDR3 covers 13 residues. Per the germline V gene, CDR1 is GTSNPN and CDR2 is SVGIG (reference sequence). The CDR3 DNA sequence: TGTGCCTGGAAGGGGAATGGGGCCAACGTCCTGACTTTC. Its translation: CAWKGNGANVLTF.

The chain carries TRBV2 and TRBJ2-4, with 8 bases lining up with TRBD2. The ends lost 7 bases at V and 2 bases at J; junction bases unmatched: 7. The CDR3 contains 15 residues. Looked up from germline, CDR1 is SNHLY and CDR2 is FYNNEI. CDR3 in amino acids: CASTPGGGSKNIQYF. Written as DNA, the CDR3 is TGTGCCAGCACCCCGGGAGGGGGGTCCAAAAACATTCAGTACTTC. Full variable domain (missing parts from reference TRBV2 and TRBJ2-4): EPEVTQTPSHQVTQMGQEVILRCVPISNHLYFYWYRQILGQKVEFLVSFYNNEISEKSEIFDDQFSVERPDGSNFTLKIRSTKLEDSAMYFCASTPGGGSKNIQYFGAGTRLSVL.

DNA for the CDR3: TGCGCCAGCAGCCAAGCTTCGGACAGGGGTTTTAATTCACCCCTCCACTTT. Translating it yields CASSQASDRGFNSPLHF. The V gene is TRBV4-1, the J gene TRBJ1-6; 9 bases line up with TRBD1. V trimming: 1 base; J trimming: 6 bases; junction bases outside the gene matches: 7. Germline CDR1 reads MGHRA; CDR2 reads YSYEKL. The CDR3 sequence is 17 residues long.

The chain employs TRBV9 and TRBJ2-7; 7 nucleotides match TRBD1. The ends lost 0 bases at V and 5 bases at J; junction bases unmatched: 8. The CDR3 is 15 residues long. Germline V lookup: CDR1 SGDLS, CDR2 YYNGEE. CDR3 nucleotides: TGTGCCAGCAGCGTAGAATCAAGGGGGCAGGACGAGCAGTACTTC. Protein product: CASSVESRGQDEQYF.

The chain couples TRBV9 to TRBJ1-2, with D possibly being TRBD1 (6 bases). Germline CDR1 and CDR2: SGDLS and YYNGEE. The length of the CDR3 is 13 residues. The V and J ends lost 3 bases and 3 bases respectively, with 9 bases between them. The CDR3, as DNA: TGTGCCAGCAGCGGGACAGACTACTATGGCTACACCTTC. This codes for CASSGTDYYGYTF.

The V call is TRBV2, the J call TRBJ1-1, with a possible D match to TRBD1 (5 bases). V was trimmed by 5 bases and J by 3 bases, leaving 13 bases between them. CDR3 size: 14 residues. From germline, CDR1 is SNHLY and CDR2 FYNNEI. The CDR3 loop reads CASSTTPGYTEAFF. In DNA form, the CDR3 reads TGTGCCAGCAGTACCACTCCAGGGTACACTGAAGCTTTCTTT.